This TCR beta chain was obtained from a study of cytomegalovirus exposure and HLA in healthy donors. Study information: Earlier results showed approximately 110 million unique TCR beta sequences derived from approximately 180 million T cells. Study-wide results and limits: Reportedly, fewer N-insertions than the approximately 690-donor mean appeared in an Asian-associated ancestry cluster in a later analysis. A later analysis linked a missense DCLRE1C variant to TCR beta V- and J-gene trimming.

PCR primers comprised 60 Vbeta and 13 Jbeta primers. Measured with immunoSEQ multiplex PCR; TCRdb has only the in-frame clones, and not every one. The top ten clones hold roughly 2.8% of a sample with over 150,000 clones, about three quarters of them seen once. A remark on this clone: Its antigen remains unidentified.

The V end was cut by 5 bases, the J end by 7 bases, with 14 bases between. This CDR3 is 13 amino acids long. The germline CDR1 and CDR2 sequences are MNHNY and SVGAGI (reference sequence). The source is a middle-aged woman in good health and CMV-seropositive. The V gene is TRBV6-6, the J gene TRBJ2-5, with a possible D match to TRBD1 (6 bases). The sequenced sample was PBMCs. The CDR3 DNA is TGTGCCAGCAGTGGGGACACCCGAGGGACCCAGTACTTC. Amino acid sequence: CASSGDTRGTQYF.